The 20 T cell receptor beta chains reported below all come from one sample, sequenced in a study of control samples from healthy donors and cancer patients. Sequencing used immunoSEQ multiplex PCR; TCRdb keeps in-frame clones, though not all of them. The sample includes about 150,000 clones, over 90% seen only once; the top ten take approximately 2.5%. Sequencing was done on a sample of blood. All receptors derive from a man aged 50 to 60 in good health.

This rearrangement joins TRBV6-5 to TRBJ2-5; tentatively, D is TRBD1 (5 bases). The CDR3 is 14 residues long. Germline V gene sequence: CDR1 MNHEY, CDR2 SVGAGI. V lost 5 bases to trimming and J lost 4 bases, with 14 bases between them. CDR3 coding DNA: TGTGCCAGCAGTCGCGACAGTCAGGCAGAGACCCAGTACTTC. This translates into CASSRDSQAETQYF.

This chain uses TRBV7-8 with TRBJ2-2, with TRBD2 matching 13 bases. From germline, CDR1 is SGHVS and CDR2 FQNEAQ. The CDR3 has 15 residues. The CDR3 loop reads CAGTSGRAWTGELFF. The CDR3 DNA reads TGTGCGGGCACTAGCGGGAGGGCCTGGACCGGGGAGCTGTTTTTT. The full variable domain, rest sourced from reference TRBV7-8 and TRBJ2-2, is GAGVSQSPRYKVAKRGQDVALRCDPISGHVSLFWYQQALGQGPEFLTYFQNEAQLDKSGLPSDRFFAERPEGSVSTLKIQRTQQEDSAVYLCAGTSGRAWTGELFFGEGSRLTVL.

The genes are TRBV11-2 and TRBJ2-5; 8 nucleotides match TRBD2. V shed 1 base, J shed 3 bases, and the junction held 4 bases outside the gene matches. The germline gives CDR1 SGHAT, CDR2 FQNNGV. This CDR3 has 15 amino acids. This CDR3 reads CASSLVKLAEETQYF. CDR3 nucleotides: TGTGCCAGCAGCTTAGTTAAACTAGCGGAAGAGACCCAGTACTTC.

This chain links TRBV4-1 with TRBJ2-1; no clear D gene. This CDR3 is 13 amino acids long. In germline, CDR1 is MGHRA, CDR2 YSYEKL. Trimming removed 0 bases from V and 10 bases from J, with 10 bases in between. The CDR3 bases are TGCGCCAGCAGCCAAGACCCTCCGCGGGAGCAGTTCTTC. It encodes CASSQDPPREQFF.

Notes on this clone: Mismatch with germline at one junction end may stem from a read error. The chain carries TRBV7-7 and TRBJ2-7; 14 bases match TRBD2. This CDR3 region has 16 residues. Germline V gene lookup returns CDR1 SSHAT and CDR2 FNYEAQ (reference sequence). As DNA, the CDR3 is TGTGCTAGCAGCCCGGGACTAGCGGGAGCGGGGTACGAGCAGTACTTC. It is translated as CASSPGLAGAGYEQYF.

The rearrangement uses TRBV7-3 and TRBJ2-1; D possibly corresponds to TRBD2 (6 bases). The CDR3 runs 13 residues. Germline CDR1 and CDR2: SGHTA and FQGTGA. Trimming took off 2 bases at V and 10 bases at J, with 12 bases between the two ends. This CDR3 is CASSLGGPGEQFF. The CDR3 nucleotides are TGTGCCAGCAGCTTAGGAGGGCCAGGGGAGCAGTTCTTC. Combining the CDR3 with reference TRBV7-3 and TRBJ2-1 gives the whole variable domain GAGVSQTPSNKVTEKGKYVELRCDPISGHTALYWYRQSLGQGPEFLIYFQGTGAADDSGLPNDRFFAVRPEGSVSTLKIQRTERGDSAVYLCASSLGGPGEQFFGPGTRLTVL.

This chain joins TRBV7-9 and TRBJ1-1; TRBD1 agrees at 10 bases. The V and J ends lost 5 bases and 0 bases, in that order; junction bases with no gene match: 6. This CDR3 has 16 amino acids. Germline CDR1 is SEHNR and CDR2 is FQNEAQ (reference sequence). The CDR3 region is CASSPDRGRMNTEAFF. The DNA for the CDR3 is TGTGCCAGCAGCCCTGACAGGGGGCGTATGAACACTGAAGCTTTCTTT. The full variable domain, rest sourced from reference TRBV7-9 and TRBJ1-1, is DTGVSQNPRHKITKRGQNVTFRCDPISEHNRLYWYRQTLGQGPEFLTYFQNEAQLEKSRLLSDRFSAERPKGSFSTLEIQRTEQGDSAMYLCASSPDRGRMNTEAFFGQGTRLTVV.

The chain carries TRBV7-9 and TRBJ1-2, with no clear D. Germline assignment: CDR1 SEHNR and CDR2 FQNEAQ (reference sequence). This CDR3 region has 12 residues. V lost 5 bases, J lost 4 bases, and 8 bases lay in between. DNA for the CDR3: TGTGCCAGCAGCCCAGGCACCTATGGCTACACCTTC. This encodes CASSPGTYGYTF.

The J gene is TRBJ2-3, the V gene TRBV5-1; 9 bases map to TRBD1. V was pared by 1 base and J by 2 bases, with 8 bases of the junction left unmatched. The CDR3 is 17 residues long. Germline CDR1 reads SGHRS; CDR2 reads YFSETQ. CDR3 bases: TGCGCCAGCAGCTTGCGTGCCCGGGACAGGGACACAGATACGCAGTATTTT. Amino acid sequence: CASSLRARDRDTDTQYF.

The J gene is TRBJ1-1, the V gene TRBV28; maybe TRBD1 (6 bases). CDR3 length equals 17 residues. Trimming stripped 4 bases from V and 0 bases from J, with 18 bases between. Germline CDR1 MDHEN, CDR2 SYDVKM. The CDR3 DNA reads as TGTGCCAGCAGTTCCGACAGGTACAAGGGGGTGAACACTGAAGCTTTCTTT. Its translation: CASSSDRYKGVNTEAFF.

This clone has just a few counts. The V gene is TRBV28, the J gene TRBJ2-7, with 9 nucleotides matching TRBD1. V shed 3 bases and J 5 bases; nucleotides not matched to a gene: 5. The CDR3 loop spans 14 amino acids. From germline, CDR1 is MDHEN and CDR2 SYDVKM. CDR3 amino acids: CASSFAGQGHEQYF. The CDR3 DNA reads TGTGCCAGCAGTTTTGCGGGACAGGGACACGAGCAGTACTTC.

In DNA form, the CDR3 reads TGTGCCAGCAGCTTACTTTGGAACACCGGGGAGCTGTTTTTT. Amino acids: CASSLLWNTGELFF. The chain employs TRBV7-3 and TRBJ2-2; no definite D call. This CDR3 is built from 14 residues. CDR1 SGHTA and CDR2 FQGTGA come from the germline V gene. V gave up 2 bases and J gave up 1 base, with 5 bases separating them.

The chain carries TRBV5-1 and TRBJ2-1; 12 bases agree with TRBD1. Germline CDR1 SGHRS, CDR2 YFSETQ. The length of the CDR3 is 18 residues. The junction had 9 bases not matched to a gene; V was cut back by 0 bases and J by 5 bases. CDR3 protein: CASSLAIRDRGPNNEQFF. The CDR3 nucleotides read TGCGCCAGCAGCTTGGCTATCCGGGACAGGGGGCCTAACAATGAGCAGTTCTTC.

This clone was detected once. The genes are TRBV6-2 or TRBV6-3 and TRBJ1-4; TRBD1 might be the D (5 bases). Germline V gene lookup returns CDR1 MNHEY and CDR2 SVGEGT. V lost 5 bases to trimming and J lost 3 bases, with 10 bases between them. This CDR3 has 14 amino acids. The CDR3 reads CASSRQLANEKLFF. DNA for the CDR3: TGTGCCAGCAGTCGACAGTTAGCTAATGAAAAACTGTTTTTT.

In this sample, this clone turned up a few times. The sample contains more than one DNA sequence encoding this CDR3. The V and J genes are TRBV10-3 and TRBJ2-7; D is ambiguous. V was clipped by 3 bases and J by 2 bases, with 5 bases between them. This CDR3 has 12 residues. The V gene's germline CDR1 is ENHRY and CDR2 SYGVKD. The CDR3, as DNA: TGTGCCATCAGTGACCCCCCCTACGAGCAGTACTTC. It is translated as CAISDPPYEQYF.

V usage is TRBV19 and J usage is TRBJ2-7, with D possibly matching TRBD1 (6 bases). CDR1 is LNHDA and CDR2 is SQIVND in the germline V gene (reference sequence). The CDR3 length is 13 residues. V gave up 3 bases and J gave up 6 bases, with 12 bases separating them. DNA for the CDR3: TGTGCCAGTAGTATCGGGACACCTCTCGAGCAGTACTTC. As protein: CASSIGTPLEQYF. The variable domain in full, with the rest retrieved from reference TRBV19 and TRBJ2-7, is DGGITQSPKYLFRKEGQNVTLSCEQNLNHDAMYWYRQDPGQGLRLIYYSQIVNDFQKGDIAEGYSVSREKKESFPLTVTSAQKNPTAFYLCASSIGTPLEQYFGPGTRLTVT.

A remark on this clone: One end of the junction fails to match germline, which may point to a read error. This chain connects TRBV7-6 to TRBJ2-2; 10 bases match TRBD2. Germline CDR1 reads SGHVS; CDR2 reads FNYEAQ. The CDR3 consists of 15 residues. The CDR3 loop reads CASSIAGGGTGELFF. For the CDR3, the DNA is TGTGCCAGCAGCATAGCGGGAGGAGGCACCGGGGAGCTGTTTTTT.

The chain employs TRBV25-1 and TRBJ2-3, with no clear D. Trimming cost V 4 bases and J 0 bases, with 11 bases left between them. The CDR3 sequence is 15 residues long. Germline V gene sequence: CDR1 MGHDK, CDR2 SYGVNS. CDR3 DNA: TGTGCCAGCAGTGGCCCTCGGGCTAGCACAGATACGCAGTATTTT. Translated: CASSGPRASTDTQYF.

This chain joins TRBV24-1 and TRBJ1-1; D is possibly TRBD1 (5 bases). The germline V gene has CDR1 KGHDR and CDR2 SFDVKD. Trimming took off 3 bases at V and 2 bases at J, with 9 bases between the two ends. The CDR3 sequence is 14 residues long. CDR3 DNA sequence: TGTGCCACCAGTGATGGGGGTGTTAACACTGAAGCTTTCTTT. It specifies CATSDGGVNTEAFF.

This clone was picked up one time. The rearrangement links TRBV15 to TRBJ1-1; D perhaps matches TRBD1 (5 bases). This CDR3 has 15 amino acids. Trimming left V 2 bases short and J 1 base short, with 11 bases between. The V gene's germline CDR1 is LNHNV and CDR2 YYDKDF (reference sequence). CDR3 nucleotides: TGTGCCACCAGCAGAATATCGGACAAGAACACTGAAGCTTTCTTT. Translation: CATSRISDKNTEAFF.